This is a list of T cell receptor beta chains from one sample in a study of cytomegalovirus exposure and HLA in healthy donors. Clones were sequenced by immunoSEQ multiplex PCR, and TCRdb holds only the in-frame ones, with some missing. The sample holds some 200,000 clones, around 79% seen once. The material sequenced was PBMCs. Receptor source: a girl aged 10 to 17 in good health and CMV-seropositive. Each CDR3 is given with its conserved first and last residue. The order of the fields is clone size, V gene, D gene, J gene, CDR3 protein, CDR3 DNA. The D gene is left open where the match is weak. Rows may omit the clone size; those that give it use once, few, many or a size class.

>-|TRBV5-4|-|TRBJ1-5
CASSTGGAQGPQHF
TGTGCCAGCAGCACCGGTGGGGCACAAGGGCCCCAGCATTTT
>-|TRBV5-6|-|TRBJ1-6
CASSLGTTLHF
TGTGCCAGCAGTCTAGGAACGACCCTCCACTTT
>-|TRBV27|TRBD1|TRBJ1-5
CASTYRDRVNSNQPQHF
TGTGCCAGCACGTACCGGGACAGGGTGAATAGCAATCAGCCCCAGCATTTT
>-|TRBV6-6|-|TRBJ1-1
CASSPRRGNTEAFF
TGTGCCAGCAGTCCCCGGCGGGGGAACACTGAAGCTTTCTTT
>-|TRBV7-6|TRBD1|TRBJ1-1
CASTPGATGGNTEAFF
TGTGCCAGCACCCCCGGGGCGACAGGGGGGAACACTGAAGCTTTCTTT
>-|TRBV15|TRBD1|TRBJ2-2
CATSTDRAGELFF
TGTGCCACCAGCACGGACAGGGCCGGGGAGCTGTTTTTT
>-|TRBV19|-|TRBJ2-1
CASSIRGNEQFF
TGTGCCAGTAGTATAAGAGGGAATGAGCAGTTCTTC
>-|TRBV6-1|-|TRBJ1-3
CASSELSGYSGNTIYF
TGTGCCAGCAGTGAATTATCCGGGTACTCTGGAAACACCATATATTTT
>-|TRBV21-1|-|TRBJ2-1
CASSKIGQSGHEQFF
TGTGCCAGCAGCAAAATTGGACAGTCAGGCCATGAGCAGTTCTTC
>-|TRBV9|TRBD2|TRBJ2-7
CASSVNPGGYEQYF
TGTGCCAGCAGCGTTAATCCGGGGGGGTACGAGCAGTACTTC
>-|TRBV7-9|-|TRBJ2-3
CASSPGGPEDTQYF
TGTGCCAGCAGCCCCGGGGGTCCCGAAGATACGCAGTATTTT
>-|TRBV19|TRBD1|TRBJ1-4
CASSTQTGKVEKLFF
TGTGCCAGTAGTACTCAGACAGGGAAAGTTGAAAAACTGTTTTTT
>-|TRBV7-6|-|TRBJ1-1
CASSLTGLAGNTEAFF
TGTGCCAGCAGCTTGACGGGGTTAGCCGGAAACACTGAAGCTTTCTTT
>-|TRBV9|TRBD2|TRBJ2-1
CASSVVGGGEQFF
TGTGCCAGCAGCGTAGTAGGCGGGGGGGAGCAGTTCTTC
>-|TRBV11-2|TRBD1|TRBJ1-1
CASSYTGTANTEAFF
TGTGCCAGCAGCTACACAGGGACAGCGAACACTGAAGCTTTCTTT
>few|TRBV11-2|TRBD1|TRBJ1-6
CASNQAGTGIFSNSPLHF
TGTGCCAGCAACCAAGCCGGGACAGGGATTTTCTCCAATTCACCCCTCCACTTT
>-|TRBV27|-|TRBJ2-1
CASSLTGLHSYNEQFF
TGTGCCAGCAGTTTAACGGGACTGCACTCCTACAATGAGCAGTTCTTC
>-|TRBV5-1|-|TRBJ1-2
CASSLSLQNYGYTF
TGCGCCAGCAGCTTGAGTCTACAGAACTATGGCTACACCTTC
>-|TRBV25-1|TRBD1|TRBJ2-1
CAISGTGGREQFF
TGTGCCATATCCGGGACAGGGGGCAGGGAGCAGTTCTTC
>-|TRBV30|-|TRBJ1-6
CAWTLGHDNNSPLHF
TGTGCCTGGACCCTCGGACACGACAATAATTCACCCCTCCACTTT
>-|TRBV14|-|TRBJ1-2
CASSQSSVNYGYTF
TGTGCCAGCAGCCAGTCGTCGGTAAACTATGGCTACACCTTC
>-|TRBV9|TRBD2|TRBJ2-3
CASSVDLGGAGDTQYF
TGTGCCAGCAGCGTAGATCTCGGGGGGGCTGGAGATACGCAGTATTTT
>-|TRBV27|-|TRBJ2-1
CASSLLGNPGDEQFF
TGTGCCAGCAGTTTACTGGGGAACCCCGGGGATGAGCAGTTCTTC
>few|TRBV2|-|TRBJ2-3
CASSATEGWSTDTQYF
TGTGCCAGCAGTGCAACAGAGGGTTGGAGCACAGATACGCAGTATTTT
>-|TRBV5-4|TRBD1|TRBJ2-7
CASSKQGEVLYEQYF
TGTGCCAGCAGCAAACAGGGGGAGGTACTCTACGAGCAGTACTTC
>-|TRBV9|TRBD1|TRBJ1-4
CASSTGGAPNEKLFF
TGTGCCAGCAGTACAGGGGGCGCGCCTAATGAAAAACTGTTTTTT
>-|TRBV6-4|TRBD2|TRBJ2-1
CASSDSGGASNEQFF
TGTGCCAGCAGTGACTCCGGGGGGGCATCGAATGAGCAGTTCTTC
>-|TRBV6-5|-|TRBJ2-5
CASSYGGGGWAQYF
TGTGCCAGCAGTTACGGCGGCGGCGGATGGGCCCAGTACTTC
>-|TRBV19|TRBD1|TRBJ1-1
CASTGGITEAFF
TGTGCCAGTACAGGGGGGATCACTGAAGCTTTCTTT
>-|TRBV5-1|-|TRBJ2-7
CASSLKGAAYEQYF
TGCGCCAGCAGCTTGAAAGGGGCGGCCTACGAGCAGTACTTC
>-|TRBV21-1|-|TRBJ1-5
CASSKKEGAGNQPQHF
TGTGCCAGCAGCAAAAAGGAGGGTGCTGGCAATCAGCCCCAGCATTTT
>few|TRBV7-2|-|TRBJ1-5
CASSPRTGSEPQHF
TGTGCCAGCAGCCCCAGGACTGGGTCGGAACCCCAGCATTTT
>-|TRBV7-9|-|TRBJ2-3
CASSERGAGLADTQYF
TGTGCCAGCAGCGAAAGGGGTGCAGGGTTAGCAGATACGCAGTATTTT
>-|TRBV5-1|TRBD2|TRBJ2-7
CASSSEPNIAGGTYEQYF
TGCGCCAGCAGCTCGGAACCGAATATAGCGGGGGGGACCTACGAGCAGTACTTC
>-|TRBV6-5|TRBD1|TRBJ1-3
CASSYSDRGGNTIYF
TGTGCCAGCAGTTACTCGGACAGGGGAGGAAACACCATATATTTT
>-|TRBV28|-|TRBJ1-2
CASSFPAAPNYGYTF
TGTGCCAGCAGTTTTCCGGCGGCCCCTAACTATGGCTACACCTTC
>few|TRBV10-3|-|TRBJ2-3
CAIAGGSSTDTQYF
TGTGCCATCGCAGGGGGGTCGAGCACAGATACGCAGTATTTT
>-|TRBV10-3|-|TRBJ2-2
CAISTRDTGELFF
TGTGCCATCAGTACCAGGGACACCGGGGAGCTGTTTTTT
>few|TRBV6-5|TRBD1|TRBJ2-7
CASTQQGSSYEQYF
TGTGCCAGCACCCAACAGGGGTCTTCCTACGAGCAGTACTTC
>-|TRBV27|TRBD1|TRBJ2-1
CASCRTGGYNEQFF
TGTGCCAGTTGTCGGACAGGGGGCTACAATGAGCAGTTCTTC
>-|TRBV7-2|TRBD2|TRBJ2-7
CASSSPGLAKHEQYF
TGTGCCAGCAGCTCACCGGGACTAGCCAAACACGAGCAGTACTTC
>-|TRBV19|TRBD1|TRBJ1-5
CASSIGDRGNQPQHF
TGTGCCAGTAGTATAGGGGACAGGGGCAATCAGCCCCAGCATTTT